These 10 T cell receptor beta chains were sequenced from one sample in a study of vaccination effects on CD4 cells after COVID-19. Some clones are missing from TCRdb's copy, which holds only in-frame ones; the method was immunoSEQ multiplex PCR. The table lists about 44,000 clones, around 80% of them singletons. No antigen has been identified for these receptors. Upon completion of around ten days in culture, CD4+ T cells were isolated. Convalescent patients had PCR-confirmed SARS-CoV-2 infection between March and December 2020. The cohort was immunized with two doses of either the BNT162b2 or mRNA-1273 vaccine. Specimen: CD4+ T cells from PBMCs cultured without peptide, collected after COVID-19 vaccination. These receptors all come from a human donor who had a prior SARS-CoV-2 infection.

This chain links TRBV18 with TRBJ1-5; TRBD1 matches 8 bases. Trimming took 2 bases from V and 7 from J; bases not matched to a gene: 10. This CDR3 is 16 amino acids long. The germline CDR1 and CDR2 sequences are KGHSH and LQKENI. CDR3 in amino acids: CASSPNGGTGGQPQHF. The CDR3 region has the DNA TGTGCCAGCTCACCAAATGGAGGGACAGGAGGACAGCCCCAGCATTTT.

This clone came up once. The chain couples TRBV2 to TRBJ1-4; 8 bases are shared with TRBD1. V shed 2 bases, J shed 7 bases, and the junction held 6 bases outside the gene matches. The CDR3 runs to 15 residues. Germline V gene data show CDR1 as SNHLY and CDR2 as FYNNEI. The CDR3 sequence is CASSELLQGGEKLFF. CDR3 nucleotides: TGTGCCAGCAGTGAACTTTTACAGGGGGGTGAAAAACTGTTTTTT.

The chain is built from TRBV7-9 and TRBJ1-1, with D possibly being TRBD1 (5 bases). CDR1 and CDR2 (germline): SEHNR, FQNEAQ (reference sequence). This CDR3 is built from 15 residues. Trimming left V 5 bases short and J 2 bases short, with 15 bases between. The CDR3 here is CASSPLGGGNTEAFF. In DNA, the CDR3 is TGTGCCAGCAGCCCACTGGGGGGGGGAAACACTGAAGCTTTCTTT.

The chain couples TRBV7-9 to TRBJ1-2; TRBD1 matches 8 bases. The CDR3 is 14 residues long. The V gene end was trimmed by 5 bases and the J gene end by 9 bases; junction bases not matched to a gene: 11. Germline V gene lookup returns CDR1 SEHNR and CDR2 FQNEAQ (reference sequence). CDR3 DNA sequence: TGTGCCAGCAGCCCACCGGACAGGGTAATTAGCTACACCTTC. This gives the protein CASSPPDRVISYTF.

The chain is built from TRBV20-1 and TRBJ1-2; D gene unclear. Germline values: CDR1 DFQATT, CDR2 SNEGSKA (reference sequence). This CDR3 has 10 residues. Trimming pared 6 bases from V and 0 bases from J, leaving 2 bases between. CDR3 sequence (DNA): TGCAGTGCGGCTAACTATGGCTACACCTTC. It yields the protein CSAANYGYTF.

The CDR3 reads CAWSGVGQETQYF. In DNA, the CDR3 is TGTGCCTGGAGTGGGGTAGGGCAAGAGACCCAGTACTTC. V is TRBV30 and J is TRBJ2-5; the D is unclear. CDR3 length: 13 amino acids. Germline CDR1 reads GTSNPN; CDR2 reads SVGIG (reference sequence). V was cut by 1 base and J by 2 bases, with 8 bases left in between.

This chain connects TRBV5-3 to TRBJ2-7; 8 nucleotides align to TRBD1. TRBV5-3 is classed as an ORF, of uncertain function. Trimming at V came to 4 bases and at J to 5 bases, leaving 11 bases not matched to a gene. The CDR3 runs to 15 residues. CDR3: CARSVDRVTSHEQYF. In DNA form, the CDR3 reads TGTGCCAGAAGCGTGGACAGGGTGACGTCCCACGAGCAGTACTTC.

The V gene is TRBV28, the J gene TRBJ1-5; D possibly corresponds to TRBD1 (6 bases). Per the germline V gene, CDR1 is MDHEN and CDR2 is SYDVKM. V was shortened by 5 bases and J by 0 bases, with 14 bases between the two germline ends. The length of the CDR3 is 16 residues. Here the CDR3 DNA reads TGTGCCAGCAGTCGTCACGGGACAAATAGCAATCAGCCCCAGCATTTT. Protein sequence: CASSRHGTNSNQPQHF.

The rearrangement joins TRBV20-1 to TRBJ2-1; 10 nucleotides match TRBD1. There are 14 residues in the CDR3. From germline, CDR1 is DFQATT and CDR2 SNEGSKA (reference sequence). Trimming at V came to 3 bases and at J to 7 bases, leaving 6 bases not matched to a gene. The CDR3 sequence is CSASSGQGWNEQFF. As DNA, the CDR3 is TGCAGTGCTAGTTCGGGACAGGGGTGGAATGAGCAGTTCTTC.

The chain links TRBV7-3 to TRBJ2-1; D unclear. Looked up from germline, CDR1 is SGHTA and CDR2 is FQGTGA. V was cut by 5 bases and J by 3 bases, with 11 bases left in between. The CDR3 covers 14 residues. Here the CDR3 reads CASSPSRVYNEQFF. The DNA of the CDR3 is TGTGCCAGCAGCCCCTCTCGGGTCTACAATGAGCAGTTCTTC.